Each of the 20 T cell receptor beta chains below was sequenced from the same sample in a study of shared clonotypes between healthy human individuals. The assay was immunoSEQ multiplex PCR, and TCRdb's table has in-frame clones only and misses some. Among millions of clones listed, approximately 94% were seen once. CD8 cells regarded as naive lacked CD45RO, were positively chosen for CCR7, and omitted terminally differentiated effector memory CD45RA+ cells. The sequenced material came from naive CD8+ T cells sorted from blood. The receptors derive from a man aged 18 to 30 in good health.

This chain connects TRBV4-1 to TRBJ2-3; the D is unclear. Germline V CDR1 and CDR2: MGHRA, YSYEKL. The CDR3 has 14 amino acids. Trimming cost V 4 bases and J 1 base, with 9 bases left between them. The CDR3 reads CASSPGYGTDTQYF. As DNA, the CDR3 is TGCGCCAGCAGCCCCGGCTATGGCACAGATACGCAGTATTTT.

The CDR3 protein is CASSLGQGAKETQYF. CDR3 nucleotide sequence: TGTGCCAGCAGCTTAGGGCAGGGGGCGAAAGAGACCCAGTACTTC. The rearrangement uses TRBV7-9 and TRBJ2-5; 8 bases map to TRBD1. This CDR3 is 15 amino acids long. CDR1 SEHNR and CDR2 FQNEAQ come from the germline V gene (reference sequence). The junction had 4 bases not matched to a gene; V was cut back by 1 base and J by 3 bases.

The V call is TRBV28, the J call TRBJ2-2; D is unclear. This CDR3 is 11 amino acids long. Germline V gene lookup returns CDR1 MDHEN and CDR2 SYDVKM. V was pared by 10 bases and J by 1 base, with 4 bases between. This CDR3 is CATRNTGELFF. The CDR3 DNA is TGTGCCACGAGGAACACCGGGGAGCTGTTTTTT. The variable domain in full, completed from reference TRBV28 and TRBJ2-2, reads DVKVTQSSRYLVKRTGEKVFLECVQDMDHENMFWYRQDPGLGLRLIYFSYDVKMKEKGDIPEGYSVSREKKERFSLILESASTNQTSMYLCATRNTGELFFGEGSRLTVL.

This chain connects TRBV5-6 to TRBJ2-1; D is perhaps TRBD1 or TRBD2 (6 bases each). Per the germline V gene, CDR1 is SGHDT and CDR2 is YYEEEE. Trimming left V 2 bases short and J 3 bases short, with 18 bases between. The CDR3 consists of 17 residues. This CDR3 is CASSFGEDRLFYNEQFF. The CDR3 DNA follows: TGTGCCAGCAGCTTCGGGGAGGACAGACTTTTCTACAATGAGCAGTTCTTC.

This sequence joins TRBV7-9 and TRBJ2-3; D is uncertain. CDR1 is SEHNR and CDR2 is FQNEAQ in the germline V gene (reference sequence). V lost 6 bases and J lost 2, with 9 bases in between. The CDR3 loop spans 13 amino acids. This CDR3 reads CASSSPHTDTQYF. The DNA of the CDR3 is TGTGCCAGCAGTTCCCCACACACAGATACGCAGTATTTT.

The rearrangement links TRBV9 to TRBJ2-5; 8 nucleotides align to TRBD2. J gave up 4 bases and V 6 bases, and 11 bases lay outside the gene matches. Germline CDR1 reads SGDLS; CDR2 reads YYNGEE. The CDR3 contains 15 residues. For the CDR3, the DNA is TGTGCCAGCACCGAGGGACTAGGACGGGGAGAGACCCAGTACTTC. Translated, it gives CASTEGLGRGETQYF. Drawing the rest from reference TRBV9 and TRBJ2-5, the complete variable domain is DSGVTQTPKHLITATGQRVTLRCSPRSGDLSVYWYQQSLDQGLQFLIQYYNGEERAKGNILERFSAQQFPDLHSELNLSSLELGDSALYFCASTEGLGRGETQYFGPGTRLLVL.

This chain connects TRBV2 to TRBJ2-7; D is possibly TRBD2 (6 bases). CDR3 length: 14 residues. Looked up from germline, CDR1 is SNHLY and CDR2 is FYNNEI. The V gene lost 4 bases and the J gene lost 1 base, with 11 bases spanning the gap. CDR3 DNA sequence: TGTGCCAGCAGTGTTTGGGAGGAGTCCTACGAGCAGTACTTC. Amino acids: CASSVWEESYEQYF.

This clone has a handful of counts. At one boundary the junction diverges from the germline segment, which might be a read error. The V and J genes are TRBV7-7 and TRBJ2-5, with 12 positions matching TRBD2. CDR1 and CDR2 from the germline V gene are SSHAT and FNYEAQ (reference sequence). The CDR3 totals 17 residues. For the CDR3, the DNA is TGTGCTAGCAGCTTAGCGCTAGCGGGAGGGCCCCAAGAGACCCAGTACTTC. Translation: CASSLALAGGPQETQYF. Full variable domain (missing parts from reference TRBV7-7 and TRBJ2-5): GAGVSQSPRYKVTKRGQDVTLRCDPISSHATLYWYQQALGQGPEFLTYFNYEAQPDKSGLPSDRFSAERPEGSISTLTIQRTEQRDSAMYRCASSLALAGGPQETQYFGPGTRLLVL.

The chain is built from TRBV27 and TRBJ2-3; 9 nucleotides match TRBD2. Germline CDR1 MNHEY, CDR2 SMNVEV (reference sequence). J gave up 3 bases and V 2 bases, and 6 bases lay outside the gene matches. The CDR3 is 16 residues long. The CDR3 loop is CASSLQAGGLTDTQYF. The DNA for the CDR3 is TGTGCCAGCAGTTTACAAGCGGGGGGCCTAACAGATACGCAGTATTTT.

CDR3 sequence: CASSYLGASGYEQYF. In DNA form, the CDR3 reads TGTGCCAGCAGCTACCTCGGTGCTAGCGGCTACGAGCAGTACTTC. The V call is TRBV25-1, the J call TRBJ2-7, with 7 bases that match TRBD2. CDR3 length: 15 residues. V was pared by 6 bases and J by 3 bases, with 11 bases of the junction left unmatched. Germline V gene sequence: CDR1 MGHDK, CDR2 SYGVNS.

This clone has only one observation. This sequence joins TRBV7-9 and TRBJ2-7, with D tentatively TRBD1 (5 bases). The CDR3 is 14 residues long. Germline CDR1 SEHNR, CDR2 FQNEAQ (reference sequence). V lost 5 bases, J lost 5 bases, and 16 bases lay in between. CDR3 coding DNA: TGTGCCAGCAGCCACAACCGAGACAGTGACGAGCAGTACTTC. Amino acid sequence: CASSHNRDSDEQYF.

The J gene is TRBJ2-7, the V gene TRBV9, with D possibly matching TRBD2 (6 bases). CDR1 is SGDLS, CDR2 YYNGEE, per germline. There are 15 residues in the CDR3. V was shortened by 4 bases and J by 2 bases, with 16 bases between the two germline ends. The CDR3 DNA sequence: TGTGCCAGCAGCCCGGGACTCCCAATCGCCTACGAGCAGTACTTC. Translated: CASSPGLPIAYEQYF. Based on the CDR3 plus reference TRBV9 and TRBJ2-7, the full variable domain is DSGVTQTPKHLITATGQRVTLRCSPRSGDLSVYWYQQSLDQGLQFLIQYYNGEERAKGNILERFSAQQFPDLHSELNLSSLELGDSALYFCASSPGLPIAYEQYFGPGTRLTVT.

CDR3 DNA: TGTGCCAGCAGCTCAACAAGCGGGAGGTACAATGAGCAGTTCTTC. This codes for CASSSTSGRYNEQFF. The chain has TRBV13 and TRBJ2-1, with TRBD2 matching over 9 bases. The junction had 5 bases not matched to a gene; V was cut back by 4 bases and J by 4 bases. CDR3 length: 15 residues. Germline V gene data show CDR1 as PRHDT and CDR2 as FYEKMQ (reference sequence).

This chain connects TRBV11-2 to TRBJ2-7; TRBD1 might be the D (7 bases). This CDR3 region has 13 residues. Per germline, CDR1 SGHAT and CDR2 FQNNGV. V was pared by 4 bases and J by 5 bases, with 12 bases between. Written as DNA, the CDR3 is TGTGCCAGCAGCTCACGCAGGGGGGACGAGCAGTACTTC. It is translated as CASSSRRGDEQYF. The variable domain in full, completed from reference TRBV11-2 and TRBJ2-7, reads EAGVAQSPRYKIIEKRQSVAFWCNPISGHATLYWYQQILGQGPKLLIQFQNNGVVDDSQLPKDRFSAERLKGVDSTLKIQPAKLEDSAVYLCASSSRRGDEQYFGPGTRLTVT.

The CDR3 nucleotides read TGTGCCAGTAGTATCATAAGGGAGGGTGAACACGAGCAGTACTTC. As protein: CASSIIREGEHEQYF. The chain combines TRBV19 with TRBJ2-7; 7 nucleotides match TRBD2. Trimming at V came to 3 bases and at J to 5 bases, leaving 10 bases not matched to a gene. CDR1 is LNHDA and CDR2 is SQIVND in the germline V gene (reference sequence). CDR3 length equals 15 residues.

The chain has TRBV9 and TRBJ2-3; 7 positions match TRBD2. The V and J ends lost 7 bases and 2 bases, in that order; junction bases with no gene match: 4. The CDR3 runs 13 residues. From germline, CDR1 is SGDLS and CDR2 YYNGEE. Here the CDR3 DNA reads TGTGCCAGCGGGCGGGGGTACACAGATACGCAGTATTTT. It codes for CASGRGYTDTQYF. The full variable domain, with the rest looked up from reference TRBV9 and TRBJ2-3, is DSGVTQTPKHLITATGQRVTLRCSPRSGDLSVYWYQQSLDQGLQFLIQYYNGEERAKGNILERFSAQQFPDLHSELNLSSLELGDSALYFCASGRGYTDTQYFGPGTRLTVL.

The genes are TRBV11-1 and TRBJ2-5; D gene unclear. Germline V gene data show CDR1 as SGHAT and CDR2 as FQDESV (reference sequence). The CDR3 has 12 residues. V shed 5 bases and J shed 5 bases, with 9 bases lying between them. This CDR3 is CASSQLKETQYF. The CDR3 nucleotides are TGTGCCAGCAGCCAACTTAAGGAGACCCAGTACTTC.

The chain joins TRBV4-1 to TRBJ1-2; possibly TRBD1 for D (6 bases). Germline V CDR1 and CDR2: MGHRA, YSYEKL. The CDR3 contains 16 residues. Trimming stripped 4 bases from V and 1 base from J, with 16 bases between. In DNA form, the CDR3 reads TGCGCCAGCAGCCCGGTTGCGTTACAGGGTAACTATGGCTACACCTTC. Its translation is CASSPVALQGNYGYTF.

V and J are TRBV28 and TRBJ2-5; 11 nucleotides line up with TRBD2. Germline V gives CDR1 MDHEN, CDR2 SYDVKM. The CDR3 covers 15 residues. Unmatched junction bases numbered 6, after V lost 5 bases and J lost 4 bases. The CDR3 region is CASSDSGGAGETQYF. CDR3 DNA: TGTGCCAGCAGTGATAGCGGGGGGGCGGGAGAGACCCAGTACTTC.

Concerning this clone: This sample also contains other DNA sequences that code for the same CDR3. The CDR3 DNA sequence: TGCGCCAGCAGCTTGGGACAGGCGAGCTCCTACGAGCAGTACTTC. Protein: CASSLGQASSYEQYF. The V gene is TRBV5-1, the J gene TRBJ2-7, with D tentatively TRBD1 (6 bases). CDR1 is SGHRS, CDR2 YFSETQ, per germline. V was cut by 0 bases and J by 0 bases, with 10 bases left in between. The CDR3 is 15 amino acids.